This T cell receptor beta chain is drawn from a study of regulatory T cells in long-lasting Graves disease. Per germline, CDR1 MDHEN and CDR2 SYDVKM. The CDR3 sequence is 16 residues long. V trimming: 6 bases; J trimming: 2 bases; junction bases outside the gene matches: 11. This clonotype occurred many times. Its antigen is currently unknown. Study-level results: Persistent disease was associated with favored TRBV28 usage and with favored use of TRBJ1-2 and TRBJ2-5.

The time point was: newly diagnosed GD, antithyroid drugs for less than 3 months. With RNA extracted from PBMCs as input, the TCR library was made. Relying on iRepertoire HTBI primers and Arm-PCR of CDR3 regions, the team built TCR beta libraries. TCRdb recomputed calls from the multiplex PCR reads with MiXCR, one row per CDR3 protein. Here the sample spans around 450,000 distinct CDR3 sequences, roughly 17% being singletons. The sample was also linked to a second study, of T cells in Graves' hyperthyroidism and ophthalmopathy.

This clonotype was obtained from a man between 35 and 55 years old with Graves disease. Source: peripheral blood mononuclear cells (PBMCs), taken at new diagnosis, from a patient treated with antithyroid drugs. The J gene is TRBJ2-7, the V gene TRBV28; TRBD2 matches 9 bases. The CDR3 sequence is CASRTPPASGAYEQYF. DNA of the CDR3: TGTGCCAGCAGGACCCCCCCGGCTAGCGGGGCCTACGAGCAGTACTTC.